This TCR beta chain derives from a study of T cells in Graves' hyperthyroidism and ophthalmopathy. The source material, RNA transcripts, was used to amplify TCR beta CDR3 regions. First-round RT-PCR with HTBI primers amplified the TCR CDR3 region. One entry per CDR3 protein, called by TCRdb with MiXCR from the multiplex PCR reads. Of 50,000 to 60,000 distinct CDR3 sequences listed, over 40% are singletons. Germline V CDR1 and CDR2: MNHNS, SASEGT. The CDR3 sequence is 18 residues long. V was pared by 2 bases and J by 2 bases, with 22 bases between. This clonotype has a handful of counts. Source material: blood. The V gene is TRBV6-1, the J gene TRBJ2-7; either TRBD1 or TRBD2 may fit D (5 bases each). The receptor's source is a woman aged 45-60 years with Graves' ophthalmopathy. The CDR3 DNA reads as TGTGCCAGCAGTGAAAGCGCGTCAGGGCGACTACTAGCCTACGAGCAGTACTTC. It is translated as CASSESASGRLLAYEQYF.